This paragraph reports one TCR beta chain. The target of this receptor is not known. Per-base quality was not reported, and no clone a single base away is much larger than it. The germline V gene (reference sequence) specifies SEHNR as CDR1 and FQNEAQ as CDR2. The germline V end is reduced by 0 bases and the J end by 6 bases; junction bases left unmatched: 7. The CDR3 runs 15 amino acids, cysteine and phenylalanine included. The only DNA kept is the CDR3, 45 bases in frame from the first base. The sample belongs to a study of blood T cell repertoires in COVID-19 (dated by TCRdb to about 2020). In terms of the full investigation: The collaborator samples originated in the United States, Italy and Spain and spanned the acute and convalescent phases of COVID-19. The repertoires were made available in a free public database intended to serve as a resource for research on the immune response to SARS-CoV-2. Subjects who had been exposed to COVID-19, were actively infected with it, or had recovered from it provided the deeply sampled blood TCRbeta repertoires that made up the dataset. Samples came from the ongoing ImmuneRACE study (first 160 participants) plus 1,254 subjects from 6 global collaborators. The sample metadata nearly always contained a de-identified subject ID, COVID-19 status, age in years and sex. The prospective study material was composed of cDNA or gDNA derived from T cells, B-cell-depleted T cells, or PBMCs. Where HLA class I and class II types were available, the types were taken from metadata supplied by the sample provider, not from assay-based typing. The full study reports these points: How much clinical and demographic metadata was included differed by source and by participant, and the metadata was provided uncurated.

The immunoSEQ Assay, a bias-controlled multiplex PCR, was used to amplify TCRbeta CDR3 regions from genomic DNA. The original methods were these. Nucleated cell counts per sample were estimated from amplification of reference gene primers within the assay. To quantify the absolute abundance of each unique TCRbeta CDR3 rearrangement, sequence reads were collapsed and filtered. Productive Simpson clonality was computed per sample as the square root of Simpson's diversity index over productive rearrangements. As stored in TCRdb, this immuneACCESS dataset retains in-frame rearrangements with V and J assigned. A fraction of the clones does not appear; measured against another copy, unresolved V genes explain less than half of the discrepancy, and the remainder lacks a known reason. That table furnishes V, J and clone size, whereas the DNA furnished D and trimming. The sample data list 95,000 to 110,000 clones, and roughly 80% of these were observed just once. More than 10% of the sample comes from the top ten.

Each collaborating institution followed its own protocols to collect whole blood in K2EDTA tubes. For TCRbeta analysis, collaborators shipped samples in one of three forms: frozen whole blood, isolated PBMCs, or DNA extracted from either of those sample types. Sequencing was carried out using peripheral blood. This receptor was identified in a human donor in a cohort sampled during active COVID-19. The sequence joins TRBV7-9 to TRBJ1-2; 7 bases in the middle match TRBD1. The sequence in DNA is TGTGCCAGCAGCTTAGCCGACAGGGAAAGGAATGGCTACACCTTC. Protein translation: CASSLADRERNGYTF.